This TCR beta chain was captured by sequencing in a study of T-cell memory formation after mild COVID-19. Study background: Across donors, TCR clusters were largely donor specific. Notes on the study in general: Researchers report contracting CD4+ clones mostly in CM and EM, with CD8+ clones in EMRA. Pre-infection memory carried some responding clones, suggesting that cross-reactive memory joined.

This clonotype was recorded a few times. Its antigen is as yet unknown. The CDR3 has 15 amino acids. The germline V gene encodes CDR1 SEHNR and CDR2 FQNEAQ (reference sequence). V dropped 4 bases and J dropped 7; count of bases not matched to a gene: 10. Amplification by 5'RACE using constant-segment primers produced TCR alpha and TCR beta cDNA libraries that carried sample barcodes and UMIs. TCRdb fed the 5' RACE reads into MiXCR, producing one record per CDR3 protein. This sample yields 350,000 to 500,000 distinct CDR3 sequences, of which about a quarter are seen a single time; around 14% belongs to the top ten.

The sequencing input was PBMCs or a T cell subset sorted from them (not recorded which). The receptor was derived from an adult woman who had mild COVID-19 (a few samples of this study predate the infection). Cell type and time point are not known. The chain joins TRBV7-9 to TRBJ2-1; 7 positions match TRBD1. Here the CDR3 DNA reads TGTGCCAGCAGCTCATCGACAGGGTGGTTGAATGAGCAGTTCTTC. It specifies CASSSSTGWLNEQFF.